This TCR beta chain was sequenced during a study of human T cells and chemical hapten exposure. As to time point: pre-sensitization, week 0. The sample's treatment: therapeutic diphenylcyclopropenone sensitization with weekly scalp DPC. The authors' total RNA extraction used unfractionated whole blood. MiXCR, applied by TCRdb to the RACE reads, yields one record per CDR3 protein. The sample carries about 35,000 distinct CDR3 sequences, less than 15% recorded once. This clonotype was counted only a few times. This CDR3 is 21 amino acids long. This TCR was recovered from a woman in her 40s with alopecia areata. Some clones in this sample may be carry-over from other donors' samples. The specimen comprised whole blood, sampled in connection with sensitization to the hapten diphenylcyclopropenone (DPC). J is TRBJ2-5 and V is TRBV12-2; TRBD2 is the table's D call and was not checked against the DNA. TRBV12-2 represents a pseudogene. CDR3 amino acids: CASRLSPVFHVPGTNKETQYF. DNA for the CDR3: TGTGCAAGTCGCTTATCTCCGGTATTCCACGTCCCCGGGACTAATAAAGAGACCCAGTACTTC.